This T cell receptor beta chain was recovered during a study of blood T cell repertoires in COVID-19. Study-wide background: The United States, Italy and Spain provided the acute and convalescent COVID-19 samples.

The CDR3 contains 14 residues. In germline, CDR1 is MDHEN, CDR2 SYDVKM. V was clipped by 5 bases and J by 6 bases, with 14 bases between them. As originally analysed: Amplification of reference gene primers provided the estimated nucleated cell counts. Assay used: immunoSEQ multiplex PCR; TCRdb lists only in-frame clones, some missing. V and J calls and clone size are given by that table; D and trimming were obtained from the DNA. The sample gives roughly 300,000 clones, 80% to 85% of which show up once; over 2.5% is in the top ten. The rearrangement joins TRBV28 to TRBJ1-3; unclear D gene. The TCR originated in a woman between 55 and 75 years old with active or convalescent COVID-19. Sequenced sample: peripheral blood. Here the CDR3 reads CASSEIGETNTIYF. The CDR3 coding sequence is TGTGCCAGCAGTGAGATCGGGGAGACAAACACCATATATTTT.